The sequence of this T cell receptor beta chain was determined in a study of post-analysis software for immune sequencing data. Findings and limits, study-wide: Controls had lower frequencies than patients of about 5 TRBV segments, which included TRBV5-6, TRBV5-1 and TRBV20-1. Controls' normalized Chao1 diversity significantly exceeded that of multiple sclerosis patients. F measure grouped same-batch samples tightly together.

CDR3 length: 13 amino acids. V lost 5 bases and J 1 base, leaving 8 bases between the germline ends. Looked up from germline, CDR1 is SNHLY and CDR2 is FYNNEI. A note on this clonotype: Its antigen remains unidentified.

TCR beta cDNA libraries included unique molecular identifiers. Approximately 500,000 cDNA molecules were obtained per 1 to 10 million input T cells. MiXCR was run by TCRdb on the PCR reads, yielding one entry per CDR3 protein. This table holds 350,000 to 500,000 distinct CDR3 sequences, approximately 38% found once. The receptor was derived from a girl aged 2 to 10 with multiple sclerosis. Sequenced sample: blood. J is TRBJ1-1 and V is TRBV2; D gene uncertain. CDR3 sequence (DNA): TGTGCCAGCAGTAATTTAGGGAACACTGAAGCTTTCTTT. It codes for CASSNLGNTEAFF. The whole variable domain, filled in from reference TRBV2 and TRBJ1-1, reads EPEVTQTPSHQVTQMGQEVILRCVPISNHLYFYWYRQILGQKVEFLVSFYNNEISEKSEIFDDQFSVERPDGSNFTLKIRSTKLEDSAMYFCASSNLGNTEAFFGQGTRLTVV.